This T cell receptor beta chain is from a study of liver allograft versus peripheral blood T cells. Study background: What was compared were the T cell receptor repertoires in transplanted livers and those in the peripheral blood of recipients.

MiXCR, run by TCRdb on the reads, gives a single entry per CDR3 protein. The sample holds over a thousand distinct CDR3 sequences, roughly 15% seen once. Findings and limits, study-wide: Differences were reported between the T cell receptor repertoires inside liver allografts and those that were detected in peripheral blood.

The CDR3 loop spans 16 amino acids. V was cut by 2 bases and J by 1 base, with 11 bases left in between. Per germline, CDR1 SGHTA and CDR2 FQGNSA. By share, this clonotype ranks as large. Its antigen is unknown. The sequence came from a human patient who had a liver transplant. A subset of T cells may come from the graft donor. The rearrangement joins TRBV7-2 to TRBJ1-4; D call uncertain. The CDR3 DNA sequence: TGTGCCAGCAGCTTATTTCCTAGAAAAACTAATGAAAAACTGTTTTTT. Amino acids: CASSLFPRKTNEKLFF.